Below are 27 T cell receptor beta chains sequenced from a single sample in a study of identifying expanded T cells in peripheral blood. The method was immunoSEQ multiplex PCR; TCRdb's version includes in-frame clones alone and lacks a portion of them. Altogether about 100,000 clones are present, 88% being singletons, with the ten largest covering 5.5% to 6.5%. The source material was blood. Every receptor here comes from a person between 18 and 75 years old in good health.

This chain connects TRBV4-1 to TRBJ1-2; D unresolved. V was cut by 3 bases and J by 0 bases, with 8 bases left in between. CDR1 and CDR2 from the germline V gene are MGHRA and YSYEKL. The CDR3 covers 14 residues. The CDR3 protein is CASSHITTNYGYTF. DNA of the CDR3: TGCGCCAGCAGCCATATCACTACTAACTATGGCTACACCTTC.

The chain employs TRBV27 and TRBJ1-2, with D hard to call. Per germline, CDR1 MNHEY and CDR2 SMNVEV (reference sequence). The CDR3 has 14 residues. The V and J ends lost 0 bases and 7 bases respectively, with 12 bases between them. The CDR3 reads CASSLSLGSPGYTF. The CDR3 nucleotides are TGTGCCAGCAGTTTATCTCTGGGGTCGCCTGGCTACACCTTC.

The V call is TRBV15, the J call TRBJ2-1, with TRBD1 matching 8 bases. In germline, CDR1 is LNHNV, CDR2 YYDKDF (reference sequence). V gave up 5 bases and J gave up 9 bases; unmatched junction bases: 15. The CDR3 runs 16 residues. The CDR3 DNA reads TGTGCCACCAGCTTCGGACAGGGTTTGACGTACGGTGAGCAGTTCTTC. It yields the protein CATSFGQGLTYGEQFF.

J is TRBJ2-1 and V is TRBV9; 11 bases align to TRBD1. The germline gives CDR1 SGDLS, CDR2 YYNGEE. V was clipped by 3 bases and J by 0 bases; unmatched bases: 17. There are 21 residues in the CDR3. CDR3 residues: CASSDHPGQGGVRASYNEQFF. The CDR3 DNA reads as TGTGCCAGCAGCGATCACCCGGGACAGGGGGGTGTTAGGGCCTCCTACAATGAGCAGTTCTTC.

V usage is TRBV9 and J usage is TRBJ1-3, with 10 bases that match TRBD1. The CDR3 is made up of 19 amino acids. Germline V gives CDR1 SGDLS, CDR2 YYNGEE. Trimming cost V 4 bases and J 2 bases; bases outside gene matches: 15. CDR3 DNA: TGTGCCAGCAGCAGGATTCCGGGACAGGGGACGAGGACTGGAAACACCATATATTTT. Translation: CASSRIPGQGTRTGNTIYF.

The V call is TRBV9, the J call TRBJ1-2, with a possible D match to TRBD1 (6 bases). This CDR3 comprises 15 residues. The germline gives CDR1 SGDLS, CDR2 YYNGEE. V shed 5 bases and J shed 2 bases, with 16 bases lying between them. The CDR3 DNA reads as TGTGCCAGCAGGGGTCGGGACACCTCGAACTATGGCTACACCTTC. As protein: CASRGRDTSNYGYTF.

In nucleotides, the CDR3 is TGTGCCAGCAGCTTATCTCGCGATGAGCAGTTCTTC. It is translated as CASSLSRDEQFF. The rearrangement joins TRBV11-3 to TRBJ2-1; no reliable D call. The CDR3 is 12 amino acids. V gave up 2 bases and J gave up 8 bases, with 7 bases separating them. Germline lookup yields CDR1 SGHNT and CDR2 YENEEA.

The CDR3 DNA follows: TGTGCCTGGAATTCGGGGGAGCCCTACAATGAGCAGTTCTTC. It translates to CAWNSGEPYNEQFF. The V and J genes are TRBV30 and TRBJ2-1; D might be TRBD2 (6 bases). Trimming took off 4 bases at V and 2 bases at J, with 12 bases between the two ends. The CDR3 runs 14 residues. Germline values: CDR1 GTSNPN, CDR2 SVGIG (reference sequence).

J is TRBJ1-1 and V is TRBV5-5, with D possibly TRBD1 on 5 matching bases. The CDR3 loop spans 13 amino acids. CDR1 and CDR2 (germline): SGHKS, YYEKEE (reference sequence). V lost 0 bases, J lost 10 bases, and 13 bases lay in between. Here the CDR3 reads CASSLGTSEGAFF. In nucleotides, the CDR3 is TGTGCCAGCAGCTTGGGGACATCGGAAGGAGCTTTCTTT.

The rearrangement links TRBV6-1 to TRBJ1-1, with unresolved D. V lost 5 bases and J lost 4, with 5 bases in between. CDR1 and CDR2 from the germline V gene are MNHNS and SASEGT. This CDR3 has 11 residues. This CDR3 is CASSRTTEAFF. The CDR3 nucleotides are TGTGCCAGCAGTAGGACCACTGAAGCTTTCTTT.

The gene calls are TRBV7-2 and TRBJ1-2; TRBD1 matches 9 bases. CDR1 SGHTA and CDR2 FQGNSA come from the germline V gene. The CDR3 extends over 15 amino acids. The junction had 7 bases not matched to a gene; V was cut back by 0 bases and J by 8 bases. CDR3: CASSLARTGAAGYTF. CDR3 bases: TGTGCCAGCAGCTTAGCCAGGACAGGGGCTGCGGGCTACACCTTC. Together with reference TRBV7-2 and TRBJ1-2, the CDR3 gives the full variable domain: GAGVSQSPSNKVTEKGKDVELRCDPISGHTALYWYRQSLGQGLEFLIYFQGNSAPDKSGLPSDRFSAERTGGSVSTLTIQRTQQEDSAVYLCASSLARTGAAGYTFGSGTRLTVV.

The chain carries TRBV7-9 and TRBJ1-5; TRBD1 aligns across 9 bases. The CDR3 runs 16 residues. J lost 4 bases, V lost 5 bases, and 9 bases had no gene match. Germline V gene data show CDR1 as SEHNR and CDR2 as FQNEAQ (reference sequence). In DNA form, the CDR3 reads TGTGCCAGCAGCCCCGGACAGGGGCGGGGAAATCAGCCCCAGCATTTT. Translating it yields CASSPGQGRGNQPQHF.

The chain couples TRBV18 to TRBJ1-5; 7 nucleotides agree with TRBD1. CDR3 size: 17 residues. The germline gives CDR1 KGHSH, CDR2 LQKENI. Trimming cost V 2 bases and J 4 bases; bases outside gene matches: 11. CDR3 loop: CASSPEGGGIFNQPQHF. CDR3 nucleotides: TGTGCCAGCTCACCAGAGGGAGGGGGCATCTTTAATCAGCCCCAGCATTTT.

The chain employs TRBV6-1 and TRBJ2-3, with 13 bases that match TRBD2. This CDR3 spans 17 amino acids. V shed 5 bases and J 1 base; nucleotides not matched to a gene: 6. Germline-derived CDR1 and CDR2 are MNHNS and SASEGT. The CDR3 here is CASSKGTSGIGTDTQYF. In nucleotides, the CDR3 is TGTGCCAGCAGTAAAGGGACTAGCGGGATAGGCACAGATACGCAGTATTTT.

This clone was seen just once. J is TRBJ2-1 and V is TRBV11-3; D unclear. V shed 5 bases and J shed 6 bases, with 20 bases lying between them. Germline CDR1 reads SGHNT; CDR2 reads YENEEA. The CDR3 has 16 amino acids. Here the CDR3 reads CASSPRGGVGSNEQFF. For the CDR3, the DNA is TGTGCCAGCAGCCCCCGCGGTGGGGTGGGAAGCAATGAGCAGTTCTTC.

The genes are TRBV6-6 and TRBJ1-1, with unresolved D. CDR1 is MNHNY and CDR2 is SVGAGI in the germline V gene (reference sequence). The CDR3 covers 14 residues. Trimming took off 0 bases at V and 4 bases at J, with 9 bases between the two ends. The chain's CDR3 is CASSYSRRFTEAFF. In DNA form, the CDR3 reads TGTGCCAGCAGTTACTCGAGAAGGTTCACTGAAGCTTTCTTT.

The chain uses TRBV18 and TRBJ1-2; 7 bases are shared with TRBD1. The CDR3 consists of 16 residues. Looked up from germline, CDR1 is KGHSH and CDR2 is LQKENI. J was trimmed by 3 bases and V by 2 bases; bases with no gene match: 9. CDR3 DNA: TGTGCCAGCTCACCAAATTCACTCGGACAGGACTATGGCTACACCTTC. Its protein is CASSPNSLGQDYGYTF.

This clone was seen once. This chain uses TRBV18 with TRBJ1-1, with TRBD1 identical over 8 bases. Losses at the gene ends were 3 bases for V and 6 bases for J; bases not matched to a gene: 9. The length of the CDR3 is 15 residues. Germline V gene sequence: CDR1 KGHSH, CDR2 LQKENI. The CDR3 DNA is TGTGCCAGCTCACCTCGGACAGGGTATGAGGCTGAAGCTTTCTTT. This gives the protein CASSPRTGYEAEAFF.

The table lists this clone with a few counts. The chain couples TRBV12-5 to TRBJ1-3, with TRBD1 identical over 8 bases. The CDR3 is 18 amino acids. Trimming at V came to 0 bases and at J to 4 bases, leaving 11 bases not matched to a gene. Germline lookup yields CDR1 LGHNT and CDR2 FRNRAP. The CDR3 spells CASGLVDRVGSAGNTIYF. The CDR3 region has the DNA TGTGCTAGTGGTTTGGTGGACAGGGTGGGTTCGGCAGGAAACACCATATATTTT. Using reference TRBV12-5 and TRBJ1-3 for the parts outside the CDR3, the full variable domain is DARVTQTPRHKVTEMGQEVTMRCQPILGHNTVFWYRQTMMQGLELLAYFRNRAPLDDSGMPKDRFSAEMPDATLATLKIQPSEPRDSAVYFCASGLVDRVGSAGNTIYFGEGSWLTVV.

The chain is built from TRBV5-4 and TRBJ1-2, with D perhaps matching TRBD1 (5 bases). The CDR3 is 14 residues long. Per germline, CDR1 SGHNT and CDR2 YYREEE (reference sequence). The V and J ends lost 3 bases and 5 bases respectively, with 14 bases between them. CDR3 bases: TGTGCCAGCAGCTCCCCGGGGGTTCTTTATGGCTACACCTTC. Its protein product is CASSSPGVLYGYTF.

V is TRBV7-2 and J is TRBJ2-1, with 7 bases identical to TRBD1. This CDR3 has 14 amino acids. Germline values: CDR1 SGHTA, CDR2 FQGNSA. Trimming removed 3 bases from V and 6 bases from J; junction bases left unmatched: 5. CDR3 region: CASSFRQGGNEQFF. The CDR3 DNA is TGTGCCAGCAGCTTCCGACAGGGTGGCAATGAGCAGTTCTTC.

This chain joins TRBV15 and TRBJ1-1; 9 bases align to TRBD1. Trimming took 1 base from V and 4 from J; bases not matched to a gene: 13. CDR3 size: 18 residues. Germline V lookup: CDR1 LNHNV, CDR2 YYDKDF (reference sequence). The CDR3 spells CATSRGAGTGSPFTEAFF. In nucleotides, the CDR3 is TGTGCCACCAGCAGAGGGGCCGGGACAGGGAGTCCCTTCACTGAAGCTTTCTTT. The full variable domain, with the rest looked up from reference TRBV15 and TRBJ1-1, is DAMVIQNPRYQVTQFGKPVTLSCSQTLNHNVMYWYQQKSSQAPKLLFHYYDKDFNNEADTPDNFQSRRPNTSFCFLDIRSPGLGDTAMYLCATSRGAGTGSPFTEAFFGQGTRLTVV.

V is TRBV5-8 and J is TRBJ2-5; TRBD1 is a possible D gene (6 bases). The CDR3 has 15 residues. Germline values: CDR1 SGHTS, CDR2 YDEGEE. The V and J ends lost 1 base and 2 bases respectively, with 12 bases between them. Here the CDR3 reads CASSLPDRKQETQYF. CDR3 in DNA: TGTGCCAGCAGCTTGCCGGACAGAAAGCAAGAGACCCAGTACTTC.

The gene calls are TRBV7-3 and TRBJ2-6; no clear D. This CDR3 spans 14 amino acids. V dropped 6 bases and J dropped 0 bases, with 6 bases sitting between them. The germline CDR1 and CDR2 sequences are SGHTA and FQGTGA. The CDR3 region has the DNA TGTGCCAGCAGTTGGGCCTCTGGGGCCAACGTCCTGACTTTC. Translated: CASSWASGANVLTF.

The gene calls are TRBV5-1 and TRBJ2-5; perhaps D is TRBD1 or TRBD2 (5 bases each). The CDR3 extends over 14 amino acids. Trimming removed 4 bases from V and 3 bases from J, with 13 bases in between. Germline V gives CDR1 SGHRS, CDR2 YFSETQ. CDR3 bases: TGCGCCAGCAGCCCATCGGGGCTAGAAGAGACCCAGTACTTC. Its protein product is CASSPSGLEETQYF.

V and J are TRBV4-1 and TRBJ2-1; unclear D gene. The CDR3 contains 17 residues. Trimming stripped 0 bases from V and 1 base from J, with 13 bases between. Germline V gene data show CDR1 as MGHRA and CDR2 as YSYEKL. CDR3 amino acids: CASSQDEAVDSYNEQFF. The DNA of the CDR3 is TGCGCCAGCAGCCAAGATGAGGCGGTCGATTCCTACAATGAGCAGTTCTTC.

V gene TRBV9 combines with J gene TRBJ1-1, with D possibly being TRBD1 (6 bases). The length of the CDR3 is 15 residues. CDR1 is SGDLS and CDR2 is YYNGEE in the germline V gene. V was pared by 5 bases and J by 4 bases, with 18 bases between. The DNA of the CDR3 is TGTGCCAGCAGTATGGGGCAGGGGTGGAGCACTGAAGCTTTCTTT. It translates to CASSMGQGWSTEAFF.